This T cell receptor (beta chain) was observed in a study of shared clonotypes between healthy human individuals. The germline gives CDR1 KGHSH, CDR2 LQKENI. V dropped 3 bases and J dropped 6; count of bases not matched to a gene: 14. The CDR3 contains 17 residues. Measured with immunoSEQ multiplex PCR; TCRdb has only the in-frame clones, and not every one. The repertoire holds 1.4 million or so clones, with around 98.5% as singletons. The rearrangement links TRBV18 to TRBJ1-2; TRBD1 agrees at 9 bases. This sequence originates from a man aged 25 to 40 in good health. The sample comprised naive CD4+ T cells sorted from blood. Subset denoted: CD45RA+ positively selected. The CDR3 DNA follows: TGTGCCAGCTCACCCAGGAGGACCACAGGGGGCGCGGATGGCTACACCTTC. It specifies CASSPRRTTGGADGYTF.